This T cell receptor (beta chain) was captured in a study of identical twins. Study-level results: Twins shared beta out-of-frame sequences in excess, but this excess was weaker.

V lost 1 base to trimming and J lost 8 bases; unmatched junction nucleotides: 7. Germline CDR1 and CDR2: SGHKS and YYEKEE (reference sequence). This CDR3 has 16 amino acids. TCRdb re-called the 5' RACE reads through MiXCR, storing one row per CDR3 protein. Of about 700,000 distinct CDR3 sequences in the sample, around 6% are singletons; the top ten hold 1.5% to 2%. The sample holds a few counts of this clonotype. Its antigen remains unknown. Source material: naive T cells sorted from blood. This chain uses TRBV5-5 with TRBJ2-1, with TRBD1 identical over 12 bases. This TCR was recovered from a man between 18 and 29 years old in good health. CDR3 sequence: CASSLLGQGAFDEQFF. CDR3 coding DNA: TGTGCCAGCAGCTTGCTGGGACAGGGGGCATTCGATGAGCAGTTCTTC.